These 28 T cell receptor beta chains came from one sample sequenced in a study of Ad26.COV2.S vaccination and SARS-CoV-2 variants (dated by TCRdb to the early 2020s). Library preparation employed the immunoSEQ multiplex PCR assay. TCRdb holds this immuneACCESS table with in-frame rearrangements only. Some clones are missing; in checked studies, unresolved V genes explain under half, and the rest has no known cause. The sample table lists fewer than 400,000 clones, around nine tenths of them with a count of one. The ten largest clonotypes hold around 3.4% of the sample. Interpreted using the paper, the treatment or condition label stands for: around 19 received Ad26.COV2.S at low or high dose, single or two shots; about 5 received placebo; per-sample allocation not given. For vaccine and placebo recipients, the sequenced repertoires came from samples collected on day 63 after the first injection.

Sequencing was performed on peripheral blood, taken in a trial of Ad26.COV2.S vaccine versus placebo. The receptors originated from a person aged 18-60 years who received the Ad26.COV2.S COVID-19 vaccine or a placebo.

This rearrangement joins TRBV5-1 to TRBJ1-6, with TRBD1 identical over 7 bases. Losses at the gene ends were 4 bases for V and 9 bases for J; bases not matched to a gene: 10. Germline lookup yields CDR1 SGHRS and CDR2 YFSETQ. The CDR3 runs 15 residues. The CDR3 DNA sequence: TGCGCCAGCAGCCGGGACAGCGCGTCGGGTTCACCCCTCCACTTT. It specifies CASSRDSASGSPLHF.

Here the CDR3 reads CASSDRELGRGEQFF. In nucleotides, the CDR3 is TGTGCCAGCAGTGATCGGGAACTTGGCCGAGGTGAGCAGTTCTTC. The chain carries TRBV2 and TRBJ2-1, with D possibly TRBD2 on 5 matching bases. With 3 bases removed from V and 9 bases from J, the gap between germline ends came to 18 bases. Germline V gene lookup returns CDR1 SNHLY and CDR2 FYNNEI. This CDR3 has 15 residues.

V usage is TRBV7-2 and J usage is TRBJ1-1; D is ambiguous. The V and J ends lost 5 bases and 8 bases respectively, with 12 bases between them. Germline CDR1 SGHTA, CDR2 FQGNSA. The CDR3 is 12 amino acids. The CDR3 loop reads CASSQRKGEAFF. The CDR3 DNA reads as TGTGCCAGCAGCCAACGGAAAGGCGAAGCTTTCTTT.

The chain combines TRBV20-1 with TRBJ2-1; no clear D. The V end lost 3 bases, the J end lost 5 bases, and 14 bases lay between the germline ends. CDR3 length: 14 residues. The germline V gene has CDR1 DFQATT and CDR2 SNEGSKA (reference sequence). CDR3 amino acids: CSASSGWLDNEQFF. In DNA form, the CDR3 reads TGCAGTGCTAGTTCGGGCTGGCTAGACAATGAGCAGTTCTTC.

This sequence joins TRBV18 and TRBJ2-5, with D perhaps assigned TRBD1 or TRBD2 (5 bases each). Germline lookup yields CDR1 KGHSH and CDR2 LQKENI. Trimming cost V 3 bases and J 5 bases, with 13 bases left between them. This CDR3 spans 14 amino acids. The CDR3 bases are TGTGCCAGCTCACCCGGGACGGGGTTGGAGACCCAGTACTTC. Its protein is CASSPGTGLETQYF.

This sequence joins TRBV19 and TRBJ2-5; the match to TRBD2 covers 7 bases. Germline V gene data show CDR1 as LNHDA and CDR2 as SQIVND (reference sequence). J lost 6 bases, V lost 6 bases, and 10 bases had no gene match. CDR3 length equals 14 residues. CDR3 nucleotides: TGTGCCAGTAGCCCGAGGGAGGGGTGGAAGACCCAGTACTTC. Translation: CASSPREGWKTQYF. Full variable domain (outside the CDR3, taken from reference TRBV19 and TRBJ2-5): DGGITQSPKYLFRKEGQNVTLSCEQNLNHDAMYWYRQDPGQGLRLIYYSQIVNDFQKGDIAEGYSVSREKKESFPLTVTSAQKNPTAFYLCASSPREGWKTQYFGPGTRLLVL.

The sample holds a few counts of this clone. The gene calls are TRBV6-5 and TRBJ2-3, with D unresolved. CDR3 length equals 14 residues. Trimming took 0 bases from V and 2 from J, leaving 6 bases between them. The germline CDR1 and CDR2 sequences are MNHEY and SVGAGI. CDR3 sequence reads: CASSYSANTDTQYF. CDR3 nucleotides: TGTGCCAGCAGTTACTCGGCCAACACAGATACGCAGTATTTT.

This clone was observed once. Written as DNA, the CDR3 is TGTGCCAGCATCGAATGGGGGGGGACTAATGAAAAACTGTTTTTT. Its protein is CASIEWGGTNEKLFF. The chain links TRBV2 to TRBJ1-4, with D possibly being TRBD1 (5 bases). Looked up from germline, CDR1 is SNHLY and CDR2 is FYNNEI. Trimming left V 7 bases short and J 2 bases short, with 14 bases between. The CDR3 spans 15 residues. The full variable domain, rest sourced from reference TRBV2 and TRBJ1-4, is EPEVTQTPSHQVTQMGQEVILRCVPISNHLYFYWYRQILGQKVEFLVSFYNNEISEKSEIFDDQFSVERPDGSNFTLKIRSTKLEDSAMYFCASIEWGGTNEKLFFGSGTQLSVL.

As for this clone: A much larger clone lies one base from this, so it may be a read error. This CDR3 reads CASSLSRENTEAFF. The CDR3 DNA sequence: TGTGCCAGCAGCTTAAGTAGGGAGAACACTGAAGCTTTCTTT. The chain recombines TRBV11-2 with TRBJ1-1; D not resolved. Trimming removed 2 bases at V and 1 base at J, with 8 bases between. CDR3 size: 14 residues. Germline V CDR1 and CDR2: SGHAT, FQNNGV.

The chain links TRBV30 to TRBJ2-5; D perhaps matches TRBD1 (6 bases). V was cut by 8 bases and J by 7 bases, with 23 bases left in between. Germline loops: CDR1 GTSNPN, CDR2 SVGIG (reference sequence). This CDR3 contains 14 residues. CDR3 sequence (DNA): TGTGCCACCCGCCGGGCAGGGGTGGTCGGGACCCAGTACTTC. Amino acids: CATRRAGVVGTQYF.

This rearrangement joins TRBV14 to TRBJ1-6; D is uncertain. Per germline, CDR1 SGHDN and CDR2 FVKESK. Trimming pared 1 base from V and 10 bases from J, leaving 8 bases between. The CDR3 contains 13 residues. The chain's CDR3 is CASSQAYLSPLHF. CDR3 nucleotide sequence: TGTGCCAGCAGCCAAGCGTACTTATCACCCCTCCACTTT.

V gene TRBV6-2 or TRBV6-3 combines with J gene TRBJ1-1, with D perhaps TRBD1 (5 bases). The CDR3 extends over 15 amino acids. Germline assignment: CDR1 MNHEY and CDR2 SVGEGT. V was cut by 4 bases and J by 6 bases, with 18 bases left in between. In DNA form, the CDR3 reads TGTGCCAGCAGTTTCACCGGGGCCCGAATACCTGAAGCTTTCTTT. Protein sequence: CASSFTGARIPEAFF.

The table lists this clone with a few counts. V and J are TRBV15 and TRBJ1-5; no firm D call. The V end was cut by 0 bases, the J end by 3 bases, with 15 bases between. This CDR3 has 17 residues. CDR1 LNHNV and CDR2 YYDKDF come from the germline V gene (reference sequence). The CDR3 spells CATSRDSLHDINQPQHF. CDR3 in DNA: TGTGCCACCAGCAGAGATTCCCTCCACGACATCAATCAGCCCCAGCATTTT.

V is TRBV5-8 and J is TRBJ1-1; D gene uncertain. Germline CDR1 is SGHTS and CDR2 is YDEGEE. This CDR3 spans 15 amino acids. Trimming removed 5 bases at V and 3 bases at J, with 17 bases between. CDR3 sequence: CASRLAALKDTEAFF. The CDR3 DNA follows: TGTGCCAGCAGATTAGCAGCGTTGAAAGACACTGAAGCTTTCTTT.

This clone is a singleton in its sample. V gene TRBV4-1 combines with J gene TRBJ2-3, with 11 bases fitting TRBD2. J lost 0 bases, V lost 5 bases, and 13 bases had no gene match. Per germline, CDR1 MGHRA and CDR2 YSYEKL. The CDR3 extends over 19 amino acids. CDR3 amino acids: CASSYLGLAGGISTDTQYF. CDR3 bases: TGCGCCAGCAGCTACCTCGGGCTAGCGGGGGGCATTAGCACAGATACGCAGTATTTT.

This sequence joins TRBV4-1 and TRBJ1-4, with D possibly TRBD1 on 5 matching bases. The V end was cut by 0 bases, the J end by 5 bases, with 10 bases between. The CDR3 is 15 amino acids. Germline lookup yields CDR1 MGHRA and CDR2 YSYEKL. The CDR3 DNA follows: TGCGCCAGCAGCCAAGAAGGGGCGGGCAATGAAAAACTGTTTTTT. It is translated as CASSQEGAGNEKLFF.

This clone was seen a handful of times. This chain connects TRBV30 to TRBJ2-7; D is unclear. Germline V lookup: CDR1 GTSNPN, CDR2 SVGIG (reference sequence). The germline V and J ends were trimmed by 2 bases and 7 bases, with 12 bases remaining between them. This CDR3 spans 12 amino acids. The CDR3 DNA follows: TGTGCCTGGAGTCCGGTTCTGGAGGAGCAGTACTTC. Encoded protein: CAWSPVLEEQYF.

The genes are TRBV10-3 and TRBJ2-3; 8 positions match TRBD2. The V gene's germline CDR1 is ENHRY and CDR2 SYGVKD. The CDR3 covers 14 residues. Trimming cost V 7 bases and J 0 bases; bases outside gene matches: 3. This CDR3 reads CAINRGGSTDTQYF. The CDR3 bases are TGTGCCATCAACCGCGGGGGGAGCACAGATACGCAGTATTTT.

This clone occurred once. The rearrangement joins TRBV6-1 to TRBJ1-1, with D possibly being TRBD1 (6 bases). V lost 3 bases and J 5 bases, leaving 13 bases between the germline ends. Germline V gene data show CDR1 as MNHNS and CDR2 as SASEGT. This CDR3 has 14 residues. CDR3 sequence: CASSDRGAGTEAFF. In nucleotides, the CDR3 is TGTGCCAGCAGTGACAGGGGCGCGGGTACTGAAGCTTTCTTT.

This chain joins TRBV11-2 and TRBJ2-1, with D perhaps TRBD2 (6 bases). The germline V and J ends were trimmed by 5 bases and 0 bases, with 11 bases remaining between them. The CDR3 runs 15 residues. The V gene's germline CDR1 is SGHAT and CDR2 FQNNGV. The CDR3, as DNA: TGTGCCAGCAGCGGCGCGGGGTTCTCCTACAATGAGCAGTTCTTC. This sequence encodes CASSGAGFSYNEQFF.

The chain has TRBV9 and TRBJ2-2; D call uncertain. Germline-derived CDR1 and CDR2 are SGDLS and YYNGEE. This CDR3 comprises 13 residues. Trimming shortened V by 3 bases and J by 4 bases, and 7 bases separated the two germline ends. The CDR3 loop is CASSGGTTGELFF. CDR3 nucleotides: TGTGCCAGCAGCGGAGGAACCACCGGGGAGCTGTTTTTT.

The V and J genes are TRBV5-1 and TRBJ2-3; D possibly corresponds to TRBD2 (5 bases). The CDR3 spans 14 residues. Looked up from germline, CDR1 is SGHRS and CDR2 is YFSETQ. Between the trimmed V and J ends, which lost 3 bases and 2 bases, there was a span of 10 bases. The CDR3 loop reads CASSSDSFTDTQYF. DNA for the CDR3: TGCGCCAGCAGCTCGGACTCGTTCACAGATACGCAGTATTTT.

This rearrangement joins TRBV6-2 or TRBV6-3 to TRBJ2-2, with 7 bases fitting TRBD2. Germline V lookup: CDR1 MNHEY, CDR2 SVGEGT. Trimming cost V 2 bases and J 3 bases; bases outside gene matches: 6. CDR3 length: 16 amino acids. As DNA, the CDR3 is TGTGCCAGCAGTTACCCAAGCGGGGCTGACACCGGGGAGCTGTTTTTT. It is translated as CASSYPSGADTGELFF.

The CDR3 here is CASSYDRRNTEAFF. In nucleotides, the CDR3 is TGTGCCAGCAGTTACGACAGGAGAAACACTGAAGCTTTCTTT. This sequence joins TRBV27 and TRBJ1-1; tentative D call: TRBD1 (6 bases). V lost 4 bases, J lost 2 bases, and 11 bases lay in between. The germline V gene has CDR1 MNHEY and CDR2 SMNVEV (reference sequence). The CDR3 consists of 14 residues.

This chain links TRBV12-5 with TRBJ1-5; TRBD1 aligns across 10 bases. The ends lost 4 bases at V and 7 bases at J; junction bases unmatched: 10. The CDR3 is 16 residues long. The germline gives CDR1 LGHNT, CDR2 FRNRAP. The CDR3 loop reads CASGSNRQGAAQPQHF. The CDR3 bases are TGTGCTAGTGGTTCCAACCGACAGGGGGCTGCGCAGCCCCAGCATTTT.

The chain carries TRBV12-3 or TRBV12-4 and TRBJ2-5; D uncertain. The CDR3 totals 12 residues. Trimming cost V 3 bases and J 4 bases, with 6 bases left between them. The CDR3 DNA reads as TGTGCCAGCAGTTTTCGTCGAGAGACCCAGTACTTC. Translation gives CASSFRRETQYF.

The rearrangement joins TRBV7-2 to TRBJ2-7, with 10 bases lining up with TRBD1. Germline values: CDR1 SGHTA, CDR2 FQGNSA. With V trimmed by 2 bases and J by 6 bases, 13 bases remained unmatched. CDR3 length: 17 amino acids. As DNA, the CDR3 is TGTGCCAGCAGCTTACGGAAAAAGACAGGGGGCTTTCTCGAGCAGTACTTC. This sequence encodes CASSLRKKTGGFLEQYF.

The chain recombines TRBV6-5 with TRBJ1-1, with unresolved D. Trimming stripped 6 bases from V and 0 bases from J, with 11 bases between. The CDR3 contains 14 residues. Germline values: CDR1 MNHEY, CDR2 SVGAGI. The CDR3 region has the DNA TGTGCCAGCAGGAAGGCGATCTTGAACACTGAAGCTTTCTTT. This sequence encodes CASRKAILNTEAFF.